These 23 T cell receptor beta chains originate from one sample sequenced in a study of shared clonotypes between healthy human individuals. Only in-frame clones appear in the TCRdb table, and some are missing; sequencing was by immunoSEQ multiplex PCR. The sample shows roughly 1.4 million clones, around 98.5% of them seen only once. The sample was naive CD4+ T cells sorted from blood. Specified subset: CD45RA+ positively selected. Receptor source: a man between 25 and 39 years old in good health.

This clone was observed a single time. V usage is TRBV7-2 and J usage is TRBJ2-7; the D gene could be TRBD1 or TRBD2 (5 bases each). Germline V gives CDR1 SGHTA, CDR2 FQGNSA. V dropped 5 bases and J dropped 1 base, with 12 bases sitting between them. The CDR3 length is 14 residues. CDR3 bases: TGTGCCAGCAGCCGAGGGACCACTTCCTACGAGCAGTACTTC. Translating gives CASSRGTTSYEQYF.

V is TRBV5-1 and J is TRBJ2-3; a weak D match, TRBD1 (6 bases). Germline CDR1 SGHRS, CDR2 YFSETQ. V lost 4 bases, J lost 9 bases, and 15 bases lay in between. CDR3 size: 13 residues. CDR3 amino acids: CASSVPQGETQYF. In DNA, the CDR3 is TGCGCCAGCAGCGTTCCACAGGGAGAGACGCAGTATTTT.

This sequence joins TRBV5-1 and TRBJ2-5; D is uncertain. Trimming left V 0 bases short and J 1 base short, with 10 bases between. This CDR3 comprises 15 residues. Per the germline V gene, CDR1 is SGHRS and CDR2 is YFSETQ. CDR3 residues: CASSLESGLQETQYF. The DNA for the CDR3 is TGCGCCAGCAGCTTGGAATCAGGTCTCCAAGAGACCCAGTACTTC.

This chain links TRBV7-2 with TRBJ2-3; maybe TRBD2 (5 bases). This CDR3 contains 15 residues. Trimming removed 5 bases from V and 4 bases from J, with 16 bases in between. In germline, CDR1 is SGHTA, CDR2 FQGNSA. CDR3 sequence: CASSRFGGVADTQYF. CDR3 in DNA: TGTGCCAGCAGCCGCTTTGGAGGTGTCGCAGATACGCAGTATTTT.

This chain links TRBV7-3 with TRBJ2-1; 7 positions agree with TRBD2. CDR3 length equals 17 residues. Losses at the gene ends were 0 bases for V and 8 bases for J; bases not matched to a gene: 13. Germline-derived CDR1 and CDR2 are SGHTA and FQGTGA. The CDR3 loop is CASSLTHTDRAGDEQFF. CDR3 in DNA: TGTGCCAGCAGCTTAACCCACACGGACCGGGCGGGGGATGAGCAGTTCTTC.

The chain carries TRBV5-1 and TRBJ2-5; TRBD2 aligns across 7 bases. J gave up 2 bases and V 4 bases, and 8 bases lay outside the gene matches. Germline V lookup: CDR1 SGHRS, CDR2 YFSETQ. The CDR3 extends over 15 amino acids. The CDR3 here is CASSPSPSGQETQYF. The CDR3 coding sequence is TGCGCCAGCAGCCCCTCCCCTAGCGGACAAGAGACCCAGTACTTC.

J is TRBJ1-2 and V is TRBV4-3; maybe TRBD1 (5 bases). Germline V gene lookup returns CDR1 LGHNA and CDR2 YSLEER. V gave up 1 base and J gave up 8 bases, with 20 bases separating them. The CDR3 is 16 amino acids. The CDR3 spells CASSQGGAGGVRGYTF. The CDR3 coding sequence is TGCGCCAGCAGCCAAGGTGGGGCAGGAGGGGTGAGAGGCTACACCTTC.

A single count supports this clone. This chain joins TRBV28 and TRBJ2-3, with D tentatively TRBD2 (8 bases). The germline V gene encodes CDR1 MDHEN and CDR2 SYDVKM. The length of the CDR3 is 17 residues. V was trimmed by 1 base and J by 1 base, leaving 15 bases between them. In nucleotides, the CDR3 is TGTGCCAGCAGTTTATTCGGGGGGGACAGTCGCACAGATACGCAGTATTTT. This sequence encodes CASSLFGGDSRTDTQYF.

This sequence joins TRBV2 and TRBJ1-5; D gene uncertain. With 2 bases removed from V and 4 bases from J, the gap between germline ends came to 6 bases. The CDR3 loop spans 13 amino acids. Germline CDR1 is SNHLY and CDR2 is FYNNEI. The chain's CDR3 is CASSEQSNQPQHF. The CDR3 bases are TGTGCCAGCAGTGAACAGTCAAATCAGCCCCAGCATTTT. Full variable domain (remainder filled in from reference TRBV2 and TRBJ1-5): EPEVTQTPSHQVTQMGQEVILRCVPISNHLYFYWYRQILGQKVEFLVSFYNNEISEKSEIFDDQFSVERPDGSNFTLKIRSTKLEDSAMYFCASSEQSNQPQHFGDGTRLSIL.

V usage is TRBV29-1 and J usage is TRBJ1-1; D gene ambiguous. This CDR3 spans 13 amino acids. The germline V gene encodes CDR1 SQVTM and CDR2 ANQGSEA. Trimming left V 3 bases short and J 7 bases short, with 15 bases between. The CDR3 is CSVDPQARNEAFF. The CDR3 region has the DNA TGCAGCGTTGATCCCCAGGCTCGAAATGAAGCTTTCTTT. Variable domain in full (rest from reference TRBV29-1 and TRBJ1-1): SAVISQKPSRDICQRGTSLTIQCQVDSQVTMMFWYRQQPGQSLTLIATANQGSEATYESGFVIDKFPISRPNLTFSTLTVSNMSPEDSSIYLCSVDPQARNEAFFGQGTRLTVV.

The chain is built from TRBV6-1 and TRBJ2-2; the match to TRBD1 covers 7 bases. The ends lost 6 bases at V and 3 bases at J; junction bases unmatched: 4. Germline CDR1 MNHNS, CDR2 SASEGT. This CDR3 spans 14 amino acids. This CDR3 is CASRSTGYTGELFF. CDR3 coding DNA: TGTGCCAGCAGATCGACAGGGTACACCGGGGAGCTGTTTTTT.

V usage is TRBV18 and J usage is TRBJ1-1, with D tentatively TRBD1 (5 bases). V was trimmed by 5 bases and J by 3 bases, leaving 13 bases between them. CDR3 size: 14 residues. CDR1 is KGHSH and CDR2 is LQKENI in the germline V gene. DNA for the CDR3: TGTGCCAGCTCAGAACTACCGGGGGACACTGAAGCTTTCTTT. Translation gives CASSELPGDTEAFF. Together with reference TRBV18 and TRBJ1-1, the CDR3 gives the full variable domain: NAGVMQNPRHLVRRRGQEARLRCSPMKGHSHVYWYRQLPEEGLKFMVYLQKENIIDESGMPKERFSAEFPKEGPSILRIQQVVRGDSAAYFCASSELPGDTEAFFGQGTRLTVV.

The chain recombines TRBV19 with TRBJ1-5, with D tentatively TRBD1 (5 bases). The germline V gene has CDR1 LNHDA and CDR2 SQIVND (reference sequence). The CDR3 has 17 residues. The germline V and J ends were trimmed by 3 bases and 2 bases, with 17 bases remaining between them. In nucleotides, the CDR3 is TGTGCCAGTAGTATTCACGCCACGGGGACCCGCAATCAGCCCCAGCATTTT. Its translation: CASSIHATGTRNQPQHF.

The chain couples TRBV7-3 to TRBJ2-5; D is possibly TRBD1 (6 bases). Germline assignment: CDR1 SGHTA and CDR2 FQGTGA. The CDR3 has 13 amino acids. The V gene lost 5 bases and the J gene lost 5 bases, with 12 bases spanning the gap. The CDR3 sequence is CASSQGRQETQYF. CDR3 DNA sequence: TGTGCCAGCAGCCAGGGGCGGCAGGAGACCCAGTACTTC.

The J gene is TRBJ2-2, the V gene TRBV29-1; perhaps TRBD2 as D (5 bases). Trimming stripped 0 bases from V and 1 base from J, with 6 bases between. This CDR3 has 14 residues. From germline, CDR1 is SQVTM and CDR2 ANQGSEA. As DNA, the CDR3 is TGCAGCGTTGAAGATCGGGGGAACACCGGGGAGCTGTTTTTT. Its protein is CSVEDRGNTGELFF.

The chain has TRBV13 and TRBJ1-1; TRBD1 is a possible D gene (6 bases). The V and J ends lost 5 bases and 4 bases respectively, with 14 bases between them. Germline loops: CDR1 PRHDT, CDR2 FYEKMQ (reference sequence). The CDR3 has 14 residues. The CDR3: CASSRGPGATEAFF. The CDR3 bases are TGTGCCAGCAGCCGGGGGCCGGGGGCCACTGAAGCTTTCTTT. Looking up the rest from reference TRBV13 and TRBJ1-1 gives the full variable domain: AAGVIQSPRHLIKEKRETATLKCYPIPRHDTVYWYQQGPGQDPQFLISFYEKMQSDKGSIPDRFSAQQFSDYHSELNMSSLELGDSALYFCASSRGPGATEAFFGQGTRLTVV.

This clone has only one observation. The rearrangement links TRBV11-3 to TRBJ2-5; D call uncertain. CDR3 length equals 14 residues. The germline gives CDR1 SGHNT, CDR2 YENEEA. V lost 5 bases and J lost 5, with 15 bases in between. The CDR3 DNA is TGTGCCAGCAGCCAATCCCGCAGAGCGGAGACCCAGTACTTC. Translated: CASSQSRRAETQYF.

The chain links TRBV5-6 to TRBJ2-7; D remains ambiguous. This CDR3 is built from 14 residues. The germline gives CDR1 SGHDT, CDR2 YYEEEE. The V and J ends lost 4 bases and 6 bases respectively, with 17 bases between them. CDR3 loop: CASSISGQTGEQYF. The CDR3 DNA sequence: TGTGCCAGCAGCATATCAGGTCAAACTGGCGAGCAGTACTTC.

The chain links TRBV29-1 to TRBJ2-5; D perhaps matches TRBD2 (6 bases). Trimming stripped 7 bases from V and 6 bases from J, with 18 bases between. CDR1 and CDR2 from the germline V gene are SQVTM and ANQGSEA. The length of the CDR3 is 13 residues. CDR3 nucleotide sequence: TGCAGCGCGAAGCACCGACTAGGAAAGACCCAGTACTTC. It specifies CSAKHRLGKTQYF.

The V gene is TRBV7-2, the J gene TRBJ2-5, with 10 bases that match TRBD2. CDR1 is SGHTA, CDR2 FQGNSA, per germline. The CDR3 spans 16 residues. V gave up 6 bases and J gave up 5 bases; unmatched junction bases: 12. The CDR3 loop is CASSMNSGRAGETQYF. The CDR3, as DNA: TGTGCCAGCAGTATGAACAGCGGGAGGGCCGGGGAGACCCAGTACTTC. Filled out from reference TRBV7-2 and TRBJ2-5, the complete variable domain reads GAGVSQSPSNKVTEKGKDVELRCDPISGHTALYWYRQSLGQGLEFLIYFQGNSAPDKSGLPSDRFSAERTGGSVSTLTIQRTQQEDSAVYLCASSMNSGRAGETQYFGPGTRLLVL.

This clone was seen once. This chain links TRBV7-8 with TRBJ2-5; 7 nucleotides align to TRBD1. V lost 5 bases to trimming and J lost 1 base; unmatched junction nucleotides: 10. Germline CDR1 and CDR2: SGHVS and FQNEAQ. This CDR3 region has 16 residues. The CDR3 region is CASSIRQGISQETQYF. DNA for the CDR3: TGTGCCAGCAGCATAAGACAGGGAATATCCCAAGAGACCCAGTACTTC.

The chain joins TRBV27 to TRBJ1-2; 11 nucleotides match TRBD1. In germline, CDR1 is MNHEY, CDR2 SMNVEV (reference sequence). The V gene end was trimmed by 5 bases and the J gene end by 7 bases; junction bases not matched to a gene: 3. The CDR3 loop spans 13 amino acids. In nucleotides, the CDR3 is TGTGCCAGCAGTGGAGGGACAGGGGGTGGCTACACCTTC. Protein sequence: CASSGGTGGGYTF.

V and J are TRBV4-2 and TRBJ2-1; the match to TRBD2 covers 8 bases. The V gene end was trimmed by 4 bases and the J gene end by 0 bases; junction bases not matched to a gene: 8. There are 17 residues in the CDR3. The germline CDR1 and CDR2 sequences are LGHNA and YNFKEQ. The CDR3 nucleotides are TGTGCCAGCAGCCTGGGGACTAGAGGGAGCTCCTACAATGAGCAGTTCTTC. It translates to CASSLGTRGSSYNEQFF.